This record looks at one T cell receptor (beta chain) sequence and its context. What it binds is unknown. This sample was taken from a study of cytomegalovirus exposure and HLA in healthy donors. About the study: Assignment to the Caucasian-associated ancestry cluster applied to less than 85% of the approximately 400 genotyped donors.

The CDR3 has 15 residues. J was trimmed by 6 bases and V by 4 bases; bases with no gene match: 8. The V gene's germline CDR1 is KGHSH and CDR2 LQKENI. In the PCR, 60 Vbeta and 13 Jbeta primers were used. Data came from immunoSEQ multiplex PCR; TCRdb stores just in-frame clones and leaves some out. The sample consists of some 180,000 clones, 82% of them appearing once. Donors were nominally healthy when sampled, though unrecorded immune exposures were likely. Findings of the study overall: An analysis was carried out later, and it reportedly showed fewer N-insertions in an Asian-associated ancestry cluster than the approximately 680-donor mean. In an earlier analysis, about 90% or about 30%: the productive usage of most TCR beta V segments.

This clonotype was sampled from a woman aged 18-29 years in good health and CMV-seronegative. Source material: PBMCs. This chain uses TRBV18 with TRBJ1-4, with 7 nucleotides matching TRBD1. The DNA of the CDR3 is TGTGCCAGCTCACGAACTGAGGGACAGTATGAAAAACTGTTTTTT. It translates to CASSRTEGQYEKLFF.